This TCR beta chain comes out of a study of blood T cell repertoires in COVID-19. At the level of the study: The origin of the acute and convalescent COVID-19 samples was the United States, Italy and Spain. T cells, B-cell-depleted T cells, or PBMCs supplied cDNA or gDNA.

This clone has only one observation. There are 16 residues in the CDR3. Germline CDR1 is MDHEN and CDR2 is SYDVKM. Trimming took 5 bases from V and 3 from J, leaving 19 bases between them. Source study methods: By means of reference gene primer amplification, nucleated cell counts were estimated. Sequencing used immunoSEQ multiplex PCR; TCRdb keeps in-frame clones, though not all of them. That table supplies the V and J calls and clone size; D and trimming were determined from the DNA. The data show under 85,000 clones, 80% to 90% seen once. V and J are TRBV28 and TRBJ1-2; D is unresolved. Sequenced sample: peripheral blood. The receptor was derived from a man older than 75 in a cohort sampled during active COVID-19. CDR3 sequence: CASSPTPGRSYYGYTF. As DNA, the CDR3 is TGTGCCAGCAGTCCGACCCCCGGGAGGAGCTACTATGGCTACACCTTC.